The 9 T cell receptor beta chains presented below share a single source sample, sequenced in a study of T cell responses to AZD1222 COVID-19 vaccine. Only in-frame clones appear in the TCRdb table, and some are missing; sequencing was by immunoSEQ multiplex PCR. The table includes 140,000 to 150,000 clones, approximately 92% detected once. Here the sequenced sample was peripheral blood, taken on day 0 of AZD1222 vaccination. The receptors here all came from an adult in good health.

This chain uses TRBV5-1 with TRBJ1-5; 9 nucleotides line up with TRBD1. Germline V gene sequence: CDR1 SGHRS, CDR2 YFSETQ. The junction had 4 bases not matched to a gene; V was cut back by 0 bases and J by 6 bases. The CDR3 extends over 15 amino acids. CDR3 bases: TGCGCCAGCAGCTTGGGACAGGGGGTCGGTCAGCCCCAGCATTTT. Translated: CASSLGQGVGQPQHF.

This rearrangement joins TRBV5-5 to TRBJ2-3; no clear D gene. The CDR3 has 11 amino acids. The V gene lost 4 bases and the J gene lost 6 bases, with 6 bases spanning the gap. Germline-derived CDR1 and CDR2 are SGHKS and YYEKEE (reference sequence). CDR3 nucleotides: TGTGCCAGCAGCAACCCCGATACGCAGTATTTT. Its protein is CASSNPDTQYF.

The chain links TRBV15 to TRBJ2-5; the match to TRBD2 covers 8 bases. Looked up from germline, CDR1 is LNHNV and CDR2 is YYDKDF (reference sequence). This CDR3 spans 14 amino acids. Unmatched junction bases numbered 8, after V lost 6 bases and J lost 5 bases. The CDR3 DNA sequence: TGTGCCACCAGGCCGGCGGGAGGAGGGGAGACCCAGTACTTC. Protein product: CATRPAGGGETQYF. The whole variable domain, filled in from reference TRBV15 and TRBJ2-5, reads DAMVIQNPRYQVTQFGKPVTLSCSQTLNHNVMYWYQQKSSQAPKLLFHYYDKDFNNEADTPDNFQSRRPNTSFCFLDIRSPGLGDTAMYLCATRPAGGGETQYFGPGTRLLVL.

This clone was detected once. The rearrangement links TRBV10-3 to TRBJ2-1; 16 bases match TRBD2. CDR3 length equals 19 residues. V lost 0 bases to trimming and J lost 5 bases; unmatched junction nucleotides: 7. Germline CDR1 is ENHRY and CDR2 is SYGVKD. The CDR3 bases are TGTGCCATCAGTGAGTCCCGGGGGACTAGCGGGAGGGGGAACAATGAGCAGTTCTTC. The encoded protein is CAISESRGTSGRGNNEQFF.

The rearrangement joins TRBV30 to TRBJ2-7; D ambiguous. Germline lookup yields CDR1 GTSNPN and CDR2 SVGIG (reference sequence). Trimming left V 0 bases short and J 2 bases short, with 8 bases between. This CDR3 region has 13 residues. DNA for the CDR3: TGTGCCTGGAGTGTGGCAGCAGCCTACGAGCAGTACTTC. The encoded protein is CAWSVAAAYEQYF.

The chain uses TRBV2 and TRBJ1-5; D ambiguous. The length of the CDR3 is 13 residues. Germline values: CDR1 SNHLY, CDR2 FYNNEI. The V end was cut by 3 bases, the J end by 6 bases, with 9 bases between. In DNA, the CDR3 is TGTGCCAGCAGTGAGGAAGGTTCTCAGCCCCAGCATTTT. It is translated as CASSEEGSQPQHF.

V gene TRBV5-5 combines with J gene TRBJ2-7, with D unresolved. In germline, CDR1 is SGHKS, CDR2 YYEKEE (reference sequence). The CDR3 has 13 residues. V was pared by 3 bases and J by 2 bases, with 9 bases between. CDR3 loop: CASSSMIPYEQYF. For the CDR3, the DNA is TGTGCCAGCAGCTCCATGATTCCCTACGAGCAGTACTTC.

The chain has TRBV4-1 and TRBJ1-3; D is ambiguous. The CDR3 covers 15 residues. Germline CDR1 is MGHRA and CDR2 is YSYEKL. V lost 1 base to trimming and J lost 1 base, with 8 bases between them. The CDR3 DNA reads TGCGCCAGCAGCCAAGCTTTAGGATCTGGAAACACCATATATTTT. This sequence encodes CASSQALGSGNTIYF.

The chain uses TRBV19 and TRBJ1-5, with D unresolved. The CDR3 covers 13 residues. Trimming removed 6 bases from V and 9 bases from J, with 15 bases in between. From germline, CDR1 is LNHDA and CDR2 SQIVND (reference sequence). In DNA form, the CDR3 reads TGTGCCAGTAGCCCCACAGTAGTTCGGCCCCAGCATTTT. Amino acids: CASSPTVVRPQHF.